This T cell receptor beta chain originates from a study of OX40 agonist ivuxolimab in advanced cancers. In the study overall: Subjects had a mean age of 60 years, with a range of roughly 20 to 79; almost 85% were male. Notes on the study in general: Antigen specificity remained undetermined for the expanded peripheral T cells.

Repertoires were generated with immunoSEQ multiplex PCR, while TCRdb's copy carries only in-frame clones and drops some. The data hold tens of thousands of clones, with over 90% observed a single time. As regards this clone: The antigen remains undetermined.

The specimen was CD4+ or CD8+ T cells sorted from blood, collected in a trial of the OX40 agonist ivuxolimab. This clonotype was sampled from an adult with an advanced solid tumor such as melanoma, head and neck, liver or kidney cancer.

The CDR3 region is CASSTGDRGYEQYF. CDR3 bases: TGTGCCAGCTCAACCGGGGACAGGGGCTACGAGCAGTACTTC. This chain uses TRBV6-1 with TRBJ2-7, with 10 bases fitting TRBD1. This CDR3 spans 14 amino acids. The germline gives CDR1 MNHNS, CDR2 SASEGT. The V gene end was trimmed by 8 bases and the J gene end by 3 bases; junction bases not matched to a gene: 7.